What follows are 27 T cell receptor beta chains derived from one specimen sequenced in a study of shared clonotypes between healthy human individuals. Libraries were prepared by immunoSEQ multiplex PCR; TCRdb keeps only in-frame clonotypes and omits some of them. Of fewer than 100,000 clones listed, 67% are singletons. Material: memory CD8+ T cells sorted from blood. Subset described: CD45RO+ cells pooled with CCR7-negative TemRA cells. These receptors were taken from a man aged 30 to 45 in good health.

CDR3 in amino acids: CATSERSGSGAYEQYF. The DNA of the CDR3 is TGTGCCACCAGCGAACGAAGCGGGAGCGGGGCCTACGAGCAGTACTTC. This chain connects TRBV15 to TRBJ2-7; 8 bases agree with TRBD2. The germline V gene encodes CDR1 LNHNV and CDR2 YYDKDF (reference sequence). The CDR3 has 16 residues. After removal of 5 bases from V and 2 bases from J, the junction contained 11 bases not matched to a gene.

This chain uses TRBV4-3 with TRBJ2-7; D call uncertain. Germline loops: CDR1 LGHNA, CDR2 YSLEER. The CDR3 totals 14 residues. V was pared by 3 bases and J by 0 bases, with 9 bases between. The CDR3 reads CASSQGSASYEQYF. Here the CDR3 DNA reads TGCGCCAGCAGCCAGGGTTCGGCCTCCTACGAGCAGTACTTC.

The genes are TRBV27 and TRBJ2-7; 9 nucleotides line up with TRBD1. Germline V gene lookup returns CDR1 MNHEY and CDR2 SMNVEV (reference sequence). The CDR3 is 15 residues long. Losses at the gene ends were 7 bases for V and 1 base for J; bases not matched to a gene: 8. This CDR3 reads CASTLSTGGSYEQYF. CDR3 DNA sequence: TGTGCCAGCACCTTATCGACAGGGGGGTCCTACGAGCAGTACTTC.

This clone occurred once. The V gene is TRBV7-8, the J gene TRBJ2-7; TRBD2 agrees at 10 bases. The CDR3 consists of 18 residues. The V gene's germline CDR1 is SGHVS and CDR2 FQNEAQ. With V trimmed by 4 bases and J by 0 bases, 12 bases remained unmatched. Written as DNA, the CDR3 is TGTGCCAGCAGCTCCATCCTCGGACTAGCGGAGAGCTCCTACGAGCAGTACTTC. Its translation is CASSSILGLAESSYEQYF.

The chain combines TRBV27 with TRBJ1-2; D is undetermined. V lost 5 bases to trimming and J lost 8 bases, with 12 bases between them. Germline V lookup: CDR1 MNHEY, CDR2 SMNVEV (reference sequence). The CDR3 totals 12 residues. CDR3 amino acids: CASSAGSRGYTF. The DNA for the CDR3 is TGTGCCAGCAGTGCAGGTAGCAGGGGCTACACCTTC.

The rearrangement uses TRBV7-2 and TRBJ2-3, with D unclear. The CDR3 totals 14 residues. Germline CDR1 reads SGHTA; CDR2 reads FQGNSA. V was clipped by 4 bases and J by 4 bases, with 12 bases between them. The CDR3 bases are TGTGCCAGCAGCTCCCGGAGTCGGGCAGATACGCAGTATTTT. Amino acid sequence: CASSSRSRADTQYF.

The genes are TRBV13 and TRBJ2-7; tentative D call: TRBD1 (6 bases). The CDR3 runs to 16 residues. The germline gives CDR1 PRHDT, CDR2 FYEKMQ (reference sequence). Trimming cost V 0 bases and J 1 base, with 13 bases left between them. The CDR3 bases are TGTGCCAGCAGCTTAGGTCTCGGGACACCATCCTACGAGCAGTACTTC. Residues: CASSLGLGTPSYEQYF.

This chain joins TRBV28 and TRBJ2-7; 7 bases align to TRBD1. This CDR3 is built from 14 residues. Per germline, CDR1 MDHEN and CDR2 SYDVKM. V shed 6 bases and J 3 bases; nucleotides not matched to a gene: 8. In nucleotides, the CDR3 is TGTGCCAGCAGGGCCTGGGACAGATACTACGAGCAGTACTTC. The encoded protein is CASRAWDRYYEQYF.

As for this clone: Given a far larger clone just one base away, this is likely a sequencing read error. Other DNA sequences in the sample encode the same CDR3. The chain couples TRBV6-5 to TRBJ1-1; D ambiguous. The CDR3 consists of 13 residues. Germline assignment: CDR1 MNHEY and CDR2 SVGAGI. Trimming stripped 6 bases from V and 1 base from J, with 9 bases between. In DNA, the CDR3 is TGTGCCAGCAGCCCCCAACGGAACACTGAAGCTTTCTTT. It codes for CASSPQRNTEAFF.

On this clone itself: The sample carries other DNA sequences with the same CDR3. The genes are TRBV7-9 and TRBJ2-3; TRBD1 might be the D (5 bases). This CDR3 spans 14 amino acids. V was trimmed by 5 bases and J by 5 bases, leaving 14 bases between them. From germline, CDR1 is SEHNR and CDR2 FQNEAQ (reference sequence). CDR3 residues: CASSPKGKLDTQYF. CDR3 sequence (DNA): TGTGCCAGCAGCCCGAAGGGGAAGCTAGATACGCAGTATTTT.

The genes are TRBV6-6 and TRBJ2-1; 7 bases fit TRBD2. Per the germline V gene, CDR1 is MNHNY and CDR2 is SVGAGI (reference sequence). The CDR3 contains 15 residues. The V gene end was trimmed by 0 bases and the J gene end by 8 bases; junction bases not matched to a gene: 7. The CDR3 spells CASSYSREVGHEQFF. The CDR3 DNA reads as TGTGCCAGCAGTTACTCTCGGGAGGTTGGCCATGAGCAGTTCTTC.

The V gene is TRBV2, the J gene TRBJ2-2; tentative D call: TRBD2 (6 bases). This CDR3 spans 14 amino acids. CDR1 is SNHLY and CDR2 is FYNNEI in the germline V gene. With 6 bases removed from V and 4 bases from J, the gap between germline ends came to 12 bases. In DNA form, the CDR3 reads TGTGCCAGCAGGGCGGGATCGGGCACCGGGGAGCTGTTTTTT. This gives the protein CASRAGSGTGELFF.

CDR3 in amino acids: CSYRDRFEYEQYF. CDR3 coding DNA: TGCAGCTATCGGGACAGATTCGAATACGAGCAGTACTTC. The rearrangement joins TRBV29-1 to TRBJ2-5; TRBD1 agrees at 7 bases. The J call is in doubt because the DNA end fits TRBJ2-7 better. The germline V gene encodes CDR1 SQVTM and CDR2 ANQGSEA. The CDR3 runs 13 residues.

The chain couples TRBV23-1 to TRBJ2-6; the D is unclear. TRBV23-1 falls under the ORF class, with uncertain function. V lost 5 bases to trimming and J lost 5 bases, with 19 bases between them. This CDR3 spans 17 amino acids. The CDR3 bases are TGCGCCAGCAGTGGATCGAAGCAACAAAGTCGGGCCAACGTCCTGACTTTC. Translation gives CASSGSKQQSRANVLTF.

The V call is TRBV9, the J call TRBJ2-3, with 9 positions matching TRBD1. The germline gives CDR1 SGDLS, CDR2 YYNGEE. The CDR3 consists of 15 residues. Trimming took 4 bases from V and 0 from J; bases not matched to a gene: 3. CDR3 coding DNA: TGTGCCAGCAGCCTACAGGGGGCTAGCACAGATACGCAGTATTTT. Amino acids: CASSLQGASTDTQYF.

This sequence joins TRBV4-2 and TRBJ2-3, with D unresolved. The CDR3 length is 15 residues. Germline CDR1 and CDR2: LGHNA and YNFKEQ. V lost 0 bases and J 4 bases, leaving 11 bases between the germline ends. The chain's CDR3 is CASSQDRWSPDTQYF. CDR3 nucleotide sequence: TGTGCCAGCAGCCAAGACCGGTGGAGCCCAGATACGCAGTATTTT.

V gene TRBV2 combines with J gene TRBJ2-1; D uncertain. The V gene's germline CDR1 is SNHLY and CDR2 FYNNEI. The CDR3 is 13 residues long. The V end was cut by 6 bases, the J end by 8 bases, with 14 bases between. Here the CDR3 reads CASSVYGPHEQFF. CDR3 sequence (DNA): TGTGCCAGCAGCGTTTACGGTCCCCATGAGCAGTTCTTC.

This clone has just a few counts. The chain is built from TRBV27 and TRBJ1-2; the D gene is possibly TRBD1 (5 bases). CDR1 is MNHEY and CDR2 is SMNVEV in the germline V gene (reference sequence). Trimming pared 0 bases from V and 2 bases from J, leaving 7 bases between. The CDR3 contains 14 residues. CDR3 nucleotides: TGTGCCAGCAGTTTATCGGGGGGAAACTATGGCTACACCTTC. It encodes CASSLSGGNYGYTF.

This sequence joins TRBV11-3 and TRBJ2-3; 8 nucleotides line up with TRBD1. The CDR3 length is 16 residues. V dropped 0 bases and J dropped 3; count of bases not matched to a gene: 5. The germline CDR1 and CDR2 sequences are SGHNT and YENEEA. The CDR3 coding sequence is TGTGCCAGCAGCTTAGATAGGACAGGGTTAACAGATACGCAGTATTTT. Protein product: CASSLDRTGLTDTQYF.

The chain links TRBV6-5 to TRBJ2-3; 9 bases map to TRBD2. The CDR3 runs to 16 residues. V trimming: 4 bases; J trimming: 2 bases; junction bases outside the gene matches: 7. CDR1 is MNHEY and CDR2 is SVGAGI in the germline V gene. The DNA for the CDR3 is TGTGCCAGCAGTTGGGTAGCGGGAGCCTACACAGATACGCAGTATTTT. It yields the protein CASSWVAGAYTDTQYF.

The chain combines TRBV20-1 with TRBJ2-1; D is uncertain. The V gene lost 0 bases and the J gene lost 11 bases, with 8 bases spanning the gap. The CDR3 consists of 11 residues. From germline, CDR1 is DFQATT and CDR2 SNEGSKA (reference sequence). This CDR3 reads CSAREVTQQFF. In DNA, the CDR3 is TGCAGTGCTAGAGAGGTGACTCAGCAGTTCTTC.

This clone was counted at least ten times. J is TRBJ2-7 and V is TRBV28, with unresolved D. This CDR3 has 14 residues. V lost 7 bases and J 1 base, leaving 14 bases between the germline ends. The V gene's germline CDR1 is MDHEN and CDR2 SYDVKM. The CDR3: CASTNSASSYEQYF. CDR3 bases: TGTGCCAGCACCAACTCCGCTTCTTCCTACGAGCAGTACTTC.

This clone was detected only a few times. V usage is TRBV7-9 and J usage is TRBJ2-3, with D maybe TRBD2 (5 bases). This CDR3 region has 15 residues. Germline CDR1 reads SEHNR; CDR2 reads FQNEAQ (reference sequence). Trimming took off 3 bases at V and 3 bases at J, with 13 bases between the two ends. The CDR3 reads CASSLARAGTDTQYF. The CDR3 nucleotides are TGTGCCAGCAGCTTGGCGAGGGCCGGGACAGATACGCAGTATTTT.

This chain joins TRBV27 and TRBJ2-3, with D maybe TRBD2 (5 bases). The germline V gene encodes CDR1 MNHEY and CDR2 SMNVEV (reference sequence). The CDR3 is made up of 14 amino acids. The V and J ends lost 6 bases and 3 bases respectively, with 13 bases between them. In DNA form, the CDR3 reads TGTGCCAGCAGCTTGGACTTCAATACAGATACGCAGTATTTT. Amino acid sequence: CASSLDFNTDTQYF.

The chain carries TRBV9 and TRBJ2-5; TRBD1 is a possible D gene (6 bases). Trimming pared 0 bases from V and 5 bases from J, leaving 11 bases between. The length of the CDR3 is 14 residues. Germline V gives CDR1 SGDLS, CDR2 YYNGEE. The chain's CDR3 is CASSVGWGRETQYF. The DNA of the CDR3 is TGTGCCAGCAGCGTAGGTTGGGGGCGGGAGACCCAGTACTTC.

This clone has just one count. This chain uses TRBV7-6 with TRBJ2-1, with 7 bases that match TRBD2. Looked up from germline, CDR1 is SGHVS and CDR2 is FNYEAQ. V lost 1 base, J lost 8 bases, and 2 bases stayed unmatched. This CDR3 is 13 amino acids long. CDR3 sequence (DNA): TGTGCCAGCAGCTTAGGGACTAGTGATGAGCAGTTCTTC. As protein: CASSLGTSDEQFF. The full variable domain, rest sourced from reference TRBV7-6 and TRBJ2-1, is GAGVSQSPRYKVTKRGQDVALRCDPISGHVSLYWYRQALGQGPEFLTYFNYEAQQDKSGLPNDRFSAERPEGSISTLTIQRTEQRDSAMYRCASSLGTSDEQFFGPGTRLTVL.

V gene TRBV25-1 combines with J gene TRBJ2-1; 7 nucleotides agree with TRBD2. The CDR3 loop spans 17 amino acids. Germline loops: CDR1 MGHDK, CDR2 SYGVNS. V lost 3 bases, J lost 8 bases, and 16 bases stayed unmatched. The CDR3 nucleotides are TGTGCCAGCAGTGACGGAACTAGCGACCACCCCCAGGATGAGCAGTTCTTC. Amino acids: CASSDGTSDHPQDEQFF.